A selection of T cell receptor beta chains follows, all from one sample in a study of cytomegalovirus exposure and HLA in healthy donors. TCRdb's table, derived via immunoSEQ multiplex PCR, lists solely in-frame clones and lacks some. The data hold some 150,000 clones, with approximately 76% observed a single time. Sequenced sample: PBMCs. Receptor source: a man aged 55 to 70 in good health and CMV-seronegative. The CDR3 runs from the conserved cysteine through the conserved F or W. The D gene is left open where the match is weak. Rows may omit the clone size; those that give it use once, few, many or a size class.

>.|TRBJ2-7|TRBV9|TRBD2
TGTGCCAGCAGCGCCCCCGTGGGGAGGGACGATTCCTACGAGCAGTACTTC
CASSAPVGRDDSYEQYF
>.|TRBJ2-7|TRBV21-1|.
TGTGCCAGCAGCACACGGGACAGGGTTCTAGCGGGAGGGCCTCGGGAGCAGTACTTC
CASSTRDRVLAGGPREQYF
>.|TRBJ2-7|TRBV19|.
TGTGCCAGTAGTATAGATCCGCGACAAGAGTACTACGAGCAGTACTTC
CASSIDPRQEYYEQYF
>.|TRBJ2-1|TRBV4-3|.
TGCGCCAGCAGCCAAGGTCCGGCCTACAATGAGCAGTTCTTC
CASSQGPAYNEQFF
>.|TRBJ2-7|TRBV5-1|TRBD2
TGCGCCAGCAGCCCGACTAGCGGGGGGGCCTACGAGCAGTACTTC
CASSPTSGGAYEQYF
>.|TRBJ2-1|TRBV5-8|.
TGTGCCAGCAGCTTGTCCACTTTCAATGAGCAGTTCTTC
CASSLSTFNEQFF
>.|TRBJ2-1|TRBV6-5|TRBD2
TGTGCCAGCAGCCTAGCGGGGGCCCTTCCGCGCGAGCAGTTCTTC
CASSLAGALPREQFF
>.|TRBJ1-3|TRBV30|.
TGTGCCTGCTTCGGTAGCTCTGGAAACACCATATATTTT
CACFGSSGNTIYF
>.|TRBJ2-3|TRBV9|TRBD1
TGTGCCAGCAGCGAACGGGACAGGGGAAGGAGGGCCGATACAGATACGCAGTATTTT
CASSERDRGRRADTDTQYF
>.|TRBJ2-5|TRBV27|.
TGTGCCAGCAGTTGGGCCCTCGGAGAGACCCAGTACTTC
CASSWALGETQYF
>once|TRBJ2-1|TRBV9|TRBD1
TGTGCCAGCACGGTAGGGGGCAGCTCCTACAATGAGCAGTTCTTC
CASTVGGSSYNEQFF
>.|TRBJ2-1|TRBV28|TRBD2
TGTGCCAGCAGTGGGGGGGGTGGCTCCTACAATGAGCAGTTCTTC
CASSGGGGSYNEQFF
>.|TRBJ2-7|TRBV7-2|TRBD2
TGTGCCAGCAGCCAAATGGGACTAGCGGGGGTAGGTAGCTCCTACGAGCAGTACTTC
CASSQMGLAGVGSSYEQYF
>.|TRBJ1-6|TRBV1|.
TGCACCAGCAGCCAAGATGGGCCGGGGCCGGGGGCCTATAATTCACCCCTCCACTTT
CTSSQDGPGPGAYNSPLHF
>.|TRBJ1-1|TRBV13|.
TGTGCCAGCAGCTTAGGGGCAGGGACTATCACTGAAGCTTTCTTT
CASSLGAGTITEAFF
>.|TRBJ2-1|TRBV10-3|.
TGTGCCATCAGTGATCGATCTGGCGGGTGGAGTGAGCAGTTCTTC
CAISDRSGGWSEQFF
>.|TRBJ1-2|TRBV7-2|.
TGTGCCAGCAGCTTTTCATCAGGGAACTATGGCTACACCTTC
CASSFSSGNYGYTF
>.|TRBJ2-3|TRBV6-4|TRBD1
TGTGCCAGCAGTGCAGGGGACAGGGACGCAGATACGCAGTATTTT
CASSAGDRDADTQYF
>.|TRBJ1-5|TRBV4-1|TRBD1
TGCGCCAGCAGCCCTCAAACAGGGGGCTTAAGCAATCAGCCCCAGCATTTT
CASSPQTGGLSNQPQHF
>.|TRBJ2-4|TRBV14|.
TGTGCCAGCAGCCAATTCTCTGGTGAGGACATTCAGTACTTC
CASSQFSGEDIQYF
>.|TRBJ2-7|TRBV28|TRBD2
TGTGCCAGCAGTTTATTTGCGGGAGGACCCCTCGAGCAGTACTTC
CASSLFAGGPLEQYF
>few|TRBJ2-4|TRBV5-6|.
TGTGCCAGCAGCTCCCTGAGCGGGCTCGGCAAAAACATTCAGTACTTC
CASSSLSGLGKNIQYF
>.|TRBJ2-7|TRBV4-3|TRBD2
TGCGCCAGCAGCCAAGGAGCAGGGACTAGCGGGAGAAACGAGCAGTACTTC
CASSQGAGTSGRNEQYF
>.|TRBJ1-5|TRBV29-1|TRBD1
TGCAGCGTGGCTGACAGGGTCAATCAGCCCCAGCATTTT
CSVADRVNQPQHF
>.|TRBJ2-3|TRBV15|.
TGTGCCACCAGCAGGGGAGTGGGCCTTGGAACAGATACGCAGTATTTT
CATSRGVGLGTDTQYF
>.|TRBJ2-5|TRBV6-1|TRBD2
TGTGCCAGCAGTGAAGCTTTAGCGGGGGGCCCCTACCAAGAGACCCAGTACTTC
CASSEALAGGPYQETQYF
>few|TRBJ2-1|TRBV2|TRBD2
TGTGCCAGCAGTCTCCGGACTAGCGGGGGGGTAAATGAGCAGTTCTTC
CASSLRTSGGVNEQFF
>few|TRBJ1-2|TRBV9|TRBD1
TGTGCCAGCAGCGTAGGGACAGGGGGCGATGGCTATGGCTACACCTTC
CASSVGTGGDGYGYTF
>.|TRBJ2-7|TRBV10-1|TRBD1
TGCGCCAGCCAGGTCGGACAGGGCAGCTCCTACGAGCAGTACTTC
CASQVGQGSSYEQYF
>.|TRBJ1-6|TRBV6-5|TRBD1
TGTGCCAGCAGTTTAGGGGGCACCAATTCACCCCTCCACTTT
CASSLGGTNSPLHF
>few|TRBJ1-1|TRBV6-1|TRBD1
TGTGCCAGCAGCCAAGACAGGGCGGACACTGAAGCTTTCTTT
CASSQDRADTEAFF
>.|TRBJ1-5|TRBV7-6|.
TGTGCCAGCAGCTTAGTGGCAGACAATCAGCCCCAGCATTTT
CASSLVADNQPQHF
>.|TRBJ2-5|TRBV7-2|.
TGTGCCAGCAGCTTAGACAGCGGAGGGTTGCAGACCCAGTACTTC
CASSLDSGGLQTQYF
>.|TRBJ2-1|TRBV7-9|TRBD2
TGTGCCAGCAGCTTAGCCGGGACTAGCGGGGGAACCTCCTACAATGAGCAGTTCTTC
CASSLAGTSGGTSYNEQFF
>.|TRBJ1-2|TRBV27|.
TGTGCCAGCAGTTTTTCAGGGGCCCTCTATGGCTACACCTTC
CASSFSGALYGYTF
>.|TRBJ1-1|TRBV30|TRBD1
TGTGCCCTAGGCAGGGGGGTTCCTGAAGCTTTCTTT
CALGRGVPEAFF
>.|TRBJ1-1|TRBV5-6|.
TGTGCCAGCAGCGGCAAAACAGGGATGTTGAACACTGAAGCTTTCTTT
CASSGKTGMLNTEAFF
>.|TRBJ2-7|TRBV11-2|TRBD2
TGTGCCAGCAGCTTGACTAGCGGGGGCCTCTCCTACGAGCAGTACTTC
CASSLTSGGLSYEQYF
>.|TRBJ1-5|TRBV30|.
TGTGCCTGGAGACGCCAGGGAAATCAGCCCCAGCATTTT
CAWRRQGNQPQHF
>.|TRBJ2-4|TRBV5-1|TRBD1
TGCGCCAGCAGCTTGGCCCCGGGACAGAAAAACATTCAGTACTTC
CASSLAPGQKNIQYF
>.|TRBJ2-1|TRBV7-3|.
TGTGCCAGCAGCTTAATGCCAGGCAGGGGTACCTACAATGAGCAGTTCTTC
CASSLMPGRGTYNEQFF
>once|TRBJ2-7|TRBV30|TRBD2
TGTGCCTGGACTAGCGGGGGCTCCTACGAGCAGTACTTC
CAWTSGGSYEQYF
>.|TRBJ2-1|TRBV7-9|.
TGTTCCAGCACCATTGGAGGGCTCAATGAGCAGTTCTTC
CSSTIGGLNEQFF
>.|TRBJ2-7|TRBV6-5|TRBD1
TGTGCCAGCACCCGAGGGACAGGGACCTACGAGCAGTACTTC
CASTRGTGTYEQYF
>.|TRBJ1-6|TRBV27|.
TGTGCCAGCAGTTTTTGGGGCCAAAATTCACCCCTCCACTTT
CASSFWGQNSPLHF
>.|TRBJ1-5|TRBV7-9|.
TGTGCCAGCAGCAAAAGCCAGGGTCGTTCCGGCAATCAGCCCCAGCATTTT
CASSKSQGRSGNQPQHF